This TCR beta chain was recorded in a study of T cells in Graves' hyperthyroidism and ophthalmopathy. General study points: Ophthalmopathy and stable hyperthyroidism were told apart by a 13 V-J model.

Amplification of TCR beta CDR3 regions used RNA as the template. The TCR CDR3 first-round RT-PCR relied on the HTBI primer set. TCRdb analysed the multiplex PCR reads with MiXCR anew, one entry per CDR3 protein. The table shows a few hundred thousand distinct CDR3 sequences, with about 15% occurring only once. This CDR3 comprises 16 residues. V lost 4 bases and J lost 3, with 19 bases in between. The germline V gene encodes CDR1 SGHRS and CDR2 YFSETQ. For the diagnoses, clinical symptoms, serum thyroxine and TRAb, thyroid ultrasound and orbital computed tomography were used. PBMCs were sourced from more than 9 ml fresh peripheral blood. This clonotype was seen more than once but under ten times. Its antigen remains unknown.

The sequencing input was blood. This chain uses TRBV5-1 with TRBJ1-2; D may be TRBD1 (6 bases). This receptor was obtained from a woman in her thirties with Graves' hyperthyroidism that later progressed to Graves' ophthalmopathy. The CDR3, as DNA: TGCGCCAGCAGCCGTTTGGGATCAGGGGTAGACTATGGCTACACCTTC. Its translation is CASSRLGSGVDYGYTF.